This note documents a single TCR beta chain sequence. As yet, its antigen is unknown. Use of 60 Vbeta and 13 Jbeta primers characterized the PCR. Data came from immunoSEQ multiplex PCR; TCRdb stores just in-frame clones and leaves some out. This sample has 120,000 or so clones, with around 81% found just once. These data come from a study of cytomegalovirus exposure and HLA in healthy donors. Findings of the study overall: In a later analysis, HLA-C alleles had the fewest associated TCRs, DRB1 alleles the most. A few chains linked to CMV were shown in vitro to be specific for CMV antigens.

This CDR3 is 19 amino acids long. Trimming removed 3 bases at V and 0 bases at J, with 24 bases between. The germline V gene encodes CDR1 MNHNS and CDR2 SASEGT. The chain is built from TRBV6-1 and TRBJ2-7; TRBD1 is a possible D gene (6 bases). The material sequenced was PBMCs. The TCR sequence derives from a female donor in good health and CMV-seronegative. CDR3 in amino acids: CASSDWGPWDTLGSYEQYF. CDR3 bases: TGTGCCAGCAGTGACTGGGGGCCCTGGGACACCCTCGGCTCCTACGAGCAGTACTTC.